Each of the 29 T cell receptor beta chains below was sequenced from the same sample in a study of CDR3 diversity in severe acne. MiXCR, applied by TCRdb to the PCR reads, yields one record per CDR3 protein. This table has more than 85,000 distinct CDR3 sequences, roughly 51% appearing once. The sample taken for sequencing was blood. The receptors shown here come from a male donor with acne.

The chain joins TRBV29-1 to TRBJ1-1; D gene unclear. Trimming pared 8 bases from V and 0 bases from J, leaving 13 bases between. The CDR3 consists of 13 residues. Germline CDR1 and CDR2: SQVTM and ANQGSEA. This chain's CDR3 is CSSYPGLNTEAFF. CDR3 in DNA: TGCAGCTCCTATCCCGGTCTGAACACTGAAGCTTTCTTT.

This clonotype was recorded a few times. The genes are TRBV9 and TRBJ2-7; D is unresolved. Germline V gene data show CDR1 as SGDLS and CDR2 as YYNGEE. There are 11 residues in the CDR3. The V end lost 2 bases, the J end lost 3 bases, and 3 bases lay between the germline ends. The CDR3 here is CASSVDYEQYF. The CDR3 DNA sequence: TGTGCCAGCAGCGTTGACTACGAGCAGTACTTC.

This clonotype was seen a handful of times. The chain combines TRBV9 with TRBJ2-1; 8 bases are shared with TRBD2. In germline, CDR1 is SGDLS, CDR2 YYNGEE. Trimming took 0 bases from V and 7 from J; bases not matched to a gene: 3. This CDR3 has 14 amino acids. CDR3 protein: CASSVAGRVNEQFF. The CDR3 coding sequence is TGTGCCAGCAGCGTAGCCGGGAGGGTGAATGAGCAGTTCTTC.

The rearrangement uses TRBV7-9 and TRBJ2-1, with a tentative D call TRBD1 (6 bases). Trimming removed 6 bases from V and 5 bases from J, with 11 bases in between. Germline V gene sequence: CDR1 SEHNR, CDR2 FQNEAQ (reference sequence). The CDR3 has 13 amino acids. CDR3 sequence: CASRQGWDNEQFF. The DNA for the CDR3 is TGTGCCAGCAGACAGGGATGGGACAATGAGCAGTTCTTC.

This clonotype was detected only once. The chain uses TRBV2 and TRBJ1-5; D is unclear. V was shortened by 2 bases and J by 5 bases, with 10 bases between the two germline ends. The CDR3 is 14 residues long. Looked up from germline, CDR1 is SNHLY and CDR2 is FYNNEI. The CDR3 nucleotides read TGTGCCAGCAGTGAACGGGAGGGCTATCAGCCCCAGCATTTT. This gives the protein CASSEREGYQPQHF.

The chain carries TRBV7-8 and TRBJ1-5; 9 bases align to TRBD1. V shed 4 bases and J 5 bases; nucleotides not matched to a gene: 6. Germline V lookup: CDR1 SGHVS, CDR2 FQNEAQ. The CDR3 loop spans 15 amino acids. The CDR3 region has the DNA TGTGCCAGCAGCTCCGGGGACAGGGCGCATCAGCCCCAGCATTTT. It translates to CASSSGDRAHQPQHF.

In its sample, this clonotype was seen a few times. The V and J genes are TRBV16 and TRBJ1-2; the match to TRBD1 covers 7 bases. V dropped 4 bases and J dropped 4; count of bases not matched to a gene: 6. The CDR3 is 14 residues long. Germline-derived CDR1 and CDR2 are KGHSY and FQNENV. The CDR3 region has the DNA TGTGCCAGCAGCCGCTGGGACAGACGCTATGGCTACACCTTC. It is translated as CASSRWDRRYGYTF.

This clonotype was seen repeatedly, ten times or more. The CDR3 reads CASSLLGISGNTIYF. CDR3 in DNA: TGTGCCAGCAGCCTGTTAGGAATCTCTGGAAACACCATATATTTT. J is TRBJ1-3 and V is TRBV4-2; D remains unclear. Deletions cut 4 bases from V and 0 bases from J, with 10 bases between. Germline V gene data show CDR1 as LGHNA and CDR2 as YNFKEQ. This CDR3 comprises 15 residues.

Note on this clonotype: Because it lacks the conserved phenylalanine or tryptophan at the end, this CDR3 is likely a read error. The V call is TRBV27, the J call TRBJ2-7, with 9 bases fitting TRBD1. J gave up 3 bases and V 9 bases, and 9 bases lay outside the gene matches. This CDR3 contains 14 residues. Germline CDR1 reads MNHEY; CDR2 reads SMNVEV (reference sequence). The CDR3 here is CASAPGQGVYEQYL. The CDR3 nucleotides are TGTGCCAGTGCACCGGGACAGGGTGTCTACGAGCAGTACCTC.

About this clonotype: An end of the junction does not agree with germline; a read error may underlie this. This chain uses TRBV4-3 with TRBJ1-5; 9 bases are a match to TRBD1. The length of the CDR3 is 15 residues. CDR1 is LGHNA, CDR2 YSLEER, per germline. In DNA form, the CDR3 reads TGCGCCGGCAGCCAAGCTGGGACAGGGTTTCAGCCCCAGCATTTT. Translated, it gives CAGSQAGTGFQPQHF.

The chain employs TRBV7-6 and TRBJ2-5; 10 bases fit TRBD2. The CDR3 has 16 residues. Per germline, CDR1 SGHVS and CDR2 FNYEAQ. V dropped 2 bases and J dropped 3; count of bases not matched to a gene: 6. CDR3 coding DNA: TGTGCCAGCAGCTTATCGGCTAGCGGGAGAAAAGAGACCCAGTACTTC. It codes for CASSLSASGRKETQYF.

J is TRBJ2-2 and V is TRBV20-1, with 7 positions matching TRBD1. The V gene end was trimmed by 4 bases and the J gene end by 0 bases; junction bases not matched to a gene: 2. The CDR3 has 14 residues. Germline values: CDR1 DFQATT, CDR2 SNEGSKA (reference sequence). The CDR3 protein is CSATGTANTGELFF. CDR3 nucleotides: TGCAGTGCTACCGGGACAGCGAACACCGGGGAGCTGTTTTTT.

This clonotype showed up just a few times. Possible read error: a much larger clone is one base away. The V gene is TRBV7-9, the J gene TRBJ2-2; no clear D. This CDR3 region has 15 residues. V was shortened by 7 bases and J by 6 bases, with 18 bases between the two germline ends. Germline CDR1 and CDR2: SEHNR and FQNEAQ (reference sequence). The CDR3 DNA sequence: TGTGCCAGCACCAATACGGACGGATTCGCCGGGGAGCTGTTTTTT. It codes for CASTNTDGFAGELFF.

This clonotype was detected only a few times. V and J are TRBV30 and TRBJ2-5; 8 bases match TRBD2. The CDR3 totals 14 residues. Germline CDR1 GTSNPN, CDR2 SVGIG (reference sequence). Trimming at V came to 5 bases and at J to 4 bases, leaving 9 bases not matched to a gene. The CDR3 loop reads CAWHIGGATETQYF. CDR3 DNA: TGTGCCTGGCATATCGGGGGGGCCACAGAGACCCAGTACTTC. Full variable domain (remainder filled in from reference TRBV30 and TRBJ2-5): SQTIHQWPATLVQPVGSPLSLECTVEGTSNPNLYWYRQAAGRGLQLLFYSVGIGQISSEVPQNLSASRPQDRQFILSSKKLLLSDSGFYLCAWHIGGATETQYFGPGTRLLVL.

With regard to this clonotype: A much larger clone differs by one base, so this may be a read error. This sequence joins TRBV4-2 and TRBJ2-3; D unresolved. Germline V gene data show CDR1 as LGHNA and CDR2 as YNFKEQ. The CDR3 runs to 15 residues. V was cut by 1 base and J by 0 bases, with 8 bases left in between. Here the CDR3 DNA reads TGTGCCAGCAGCCAAGGAAGTCAAAGCACAGATACGCAGTATTTT. It yields the protein CASSQGSQSTDTQYF.

The chain recombines TRBV6-2 or TRBV6-3 with TRBJ2-7; D not certain. Between the trimmed V and J ends, which lost 2 bases and 5 bases, there was a span of 10 bases. Germline V gene sequence: CDR1 MNHEY, CDR2 SVGEGT. The CDR3 runs to 13 residues. CDR3 loop: CASSYPNGHEQYF. The CDR3 nucleotides are TGTGCCAGCAGTTACCCGAATGGCCACGAGCAGTACTTC.

The table lists this clonotype with a few counts. The rearrangement joins TRBV19 to TRBJ1-2, with TRBD1 matching over 7 bases. The CDR3 is 14 amino acids. Losses at the gene ends were 8 bases for V and 4 bases for J; bases not matched to a gene: 10. CDR1 and CDR2 (germline): LNHDA, SQIVND (reference sequence). The chain's CDR3 is CASQDRSIGYGYTF. The DNA for the CDR3 is TGTGCCAGTCAGGACAGGAGTATAGGCTATGGCTACACCTTC. Looking up the rest from reference TRBV19 and TRBJ1-2 gives the full variable domain: DGGITQSPKYLFRKEGQNVTLSCEQNLNHDAMYWYRQDPGQGLRLIYYSQIVNDFQKGDIAEGYSVSREKKESFPLTVTSAQKNPTAFYLCASQDRSIGYGYTFGSGTRLTVV.

This chain uses TRBV5-1 with TRBJ1-1; maybe TRBD1 (6 bases). Germline loops: CDR1 SGHRS, CDR2 YFSETQ. This CDR3 has 13 amino acids. The V end lost 0 bases, the J end lost 6 bases, and 9 bases lay between the germline ends. In nucleotides, the CDR3 is TGCGCCAGCAGCTTGGCCCCAGGGGCTGAAGCTTTCTTT. Translation: CASSLAPGAEAFF. The full variable domain, completed using reference TRBV5-1 and TRBJ1-1, is KAGVTQTPRYLIKTRGQQVTLSCSPISGHRSVSWYQQTPGQGLQFLFEYFSETQRNKGNFPGRFSGRQFSNSRSEMNVSTLELGDSALYLCASSLAPGAEAFFGQGTRLTVV.

This rearrangement joins TRBV11-2 to TRBJ1-2; D is ambiguous. Looked up from germline, CDR1 is SGHAT and CDR2 is FQNNGV. The CDR3 consists of 12 residues. V was shortened by 1 base and J by 6 bases, with 6 bases between the two germline ends. The DNA for the CDR3 is TGTGCCAGCAGCTTAGTTTTCGATGGCTACACCTTC. Translation: CASSLVFDGYTF.

Remarks on this clonotype: This may be a read error: a much more frequent sequence differs by one nucleotide. The V gene is TRBV5-1, the J gene TRBJ2-2; D possibly corresponds to TRBD2 (6 bases). Germline-derived CDR1 and CDR2 are SGHRS and YFSETQ. The CDR3 contains 11 residues. The CDR3 spells CASSEDGGLFF. In DNA form, the CDR3 reads TGCGCCAGCAGCGAAGACGGGGGGCTGTTTTTT.

The sample holds many counts of this clonotype. The chain carries TRBV5-6 and TRBJ2-1; 7 positions match TRBD1. The CDR3 sequence is 15 residues long. J was trimmed by 6 bases and V by 3 bases; bases with no gene match: 9. Germline CDR1 is SGHDT and CDR2 is YYEEEE. The CDR3 protein is CASSSLRTGGNEQFF. The DNA of the CDR3 is TGTGCCAGCAGCTCCCTTCGGACAGGCGGCAATGAGCAGTTCTTC.

Details on this clonotype: A read error may explain this, as a much larger clone is one base away. This rearrangement joins TRBV9 to TRBJ1-1; no clear D. CDR3 length equals 13 residues. Germline loops: CDR1 SGDLS, CDR2 YYNGEE. The CDR3 sequence: CASSLIPNTEAFF. For the CDR3, the DNA is TGCGCCAGCAGCTTGATTCCGAACACTGAAGCTTTCTTT.

This rearrangement joins TRBV24-1 to TRBJ2-2; D is uncertain. Germline CDR1 KGHDR, CDR2 SFDVKD. The CDR3 has 13 residues. Trimming shortened V by 5 bases and J by 4 bases, and 7 bases separated the two germline ends. The CDR3 protein is CATSAGPTGELFF. CDR3 coding DNA: TGTGCCACCAGTGCAGGCCCCACCGGGGAGCTGTTTTTT.

To note about this clonotype: At one of its ends the junction is not consistent with the germline gene, which may arise from a read error. The chain couples TRBV24-1 to TRBJ2-2; D remains unclear. Germline values: CDR1 KGHDR, CDR2 SFDVKD. The CDR3 totals 14 residues. The CDR3, as DNA: TGTGCCACCAGGCCAGACGGATACACCCGGGAGCTGTTTTTT. As protein: CATRPDGYTRELFF.

This clonotype showed up just once. One end of the junction fails to match germline, which may point to a read error. This chain connects TRBV25-1 to TRBJ2-1, with TRBD1 identical over 10 bases. The end of the DNA aligns better with TRBJ2-7, so the J call may be wrong. The CDR3 runs to 13 residues. Germline values: CDR1 MGHDK, CDR2 SYGVNS. CDR3 nucleotides: TGCGCCAGCAGTGGGACAGGGGACAACGAGCAGTACTTC. It codes for CASSGTGDNEQYF.

This clonotype was observed at least ten times. The chain has TRBV10-3 and TRBJ2-5; 10 bases fit TRBD1. The V segment lost 1 base and the J segment 1 base; nucleotides outside the gene matches: 9. The germline gives CDR1 ENHRY, CDR2 SYGVKD. CDR3 length: 18 residues. CDR3 DNA sequence: TGTGCCATCAGTGAGTTAGGACAGGGGGGTCCCATCCAAGAGACCCAGTACTTC. This sequence encodes CAISELGQGGPIQETQYF.

This clonotype was seen repeatedly, ten times or more. The gene calls are TRBV14 and TRBJ2-5; 8 positions match TRBD2. The germline V gene encodes CDR1 SGHDN and CDR2 FVKESK. The CDR3 is made up of 18 amino acids. V gave up 1 base and J gave up 2 bases; unmatched junction bases: 12. The CDR3, as DNA: TGTGCCAGCAGCCAAGTGATAGCGGGACTAAAAGTTCAAGAGACCCAGTACTTC. Amino acid sequence: CASSQVIAGLKVQETQYF.

This chain uses TRBV10-3 with TRBJ2-7, with D possibly being TRBD2 (6 bases). The length of the CDR3 is 13 residues. Germline loops: CDR1 ENHRY, CDR2 SYGVKD. Deletions cut 2 bases from V and 3 bases from J, with 8 bases between. This chain's CDR3 is CAISERTNYEQYF. The CDR3 DNA is TGTGCCATCAGTGAGAGGACTAACTACGAGCAGTACTTC.

For this clonotype: The CDR3 does not end in the conserved phenylalanine or tryptophan, so this is likely a read error. The rearrangement joins TRBV24-1 to TRBJ2-7; 7 nucleotides match TRBD1. Germline lookup yields CDR1 KGHDR and CDR2 SFDVKD. This CDR3 spans 16 amino acids. Germline trimming cut 2 bases from V and 4 bases from J; bases unmatched to any gene: 10. Here the CDR3 reads CATSDSPTGAGYEQYL. Here the CDR3 DNA reads TGTGCCACCAGTGATTCGCCTACAGGGGCAGGGTACGAGCAGTACCTC.